The entry below gives a single TCR beta chain sequence along with its context. Its cognate antigen is unknown. The data stem from a study of cytomegalovirus exposure and HLA in healthy donors. Study as a whole: The approximately 120 million unique TCR beta sequences, from about 190 million T cells, were found by an earlier analysis.

Every donor was a healthy person donating bone marrow. Vbeta (60) and Jbeta (13) primers were used in the PCR. Only in-frame clones appear in the TCRdb table, and some are missing; sequencing was by immunoSEQ multiplex PCR. The sample includes 120,000 or so clones, more than 60% of them seen just once. The CDR3 extends over 17 amino acids. V was clipped by 1 base and J by 1 base; unmatched bases: 9. CDR1 and CDR2 (germline): MGHRA, YSYEKL. Points from the study as a whole: Association with HLA alleles at 0.05 false discovery rate was found for around 15,000 TCR beta sequences in a later analysis. The study designated 150 to 200 TCR beta chains cytomegalovirus-associated.

V is TRBV4-1 and J is TRBJ1-1; 7 bases match TRBD1. The sequence was collected from a woman between 45 and 65 years old in good health and CMV-seropositive. Sequencing was carried out using PBMCs. CDR3 amino acids: CASSQVDRASWNTEAFF. Here the CDR3 DNA reads TGCGCCAGCAGCCAAGTAGACAGGGCCTCATGGAACACTGAAGCTTTCTTT.